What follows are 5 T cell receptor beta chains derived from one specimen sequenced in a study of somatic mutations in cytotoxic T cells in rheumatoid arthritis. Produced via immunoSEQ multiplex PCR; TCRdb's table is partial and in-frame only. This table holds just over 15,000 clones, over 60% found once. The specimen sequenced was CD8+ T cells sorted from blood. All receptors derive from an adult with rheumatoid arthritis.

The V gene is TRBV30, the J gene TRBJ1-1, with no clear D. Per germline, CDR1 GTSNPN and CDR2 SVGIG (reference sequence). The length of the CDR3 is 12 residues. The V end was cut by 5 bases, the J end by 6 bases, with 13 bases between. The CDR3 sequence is CAWSGENAEAFF. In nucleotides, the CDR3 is TGTGCCTGGTCTGGGGAAAACGCTGAAGCTTTCTTT. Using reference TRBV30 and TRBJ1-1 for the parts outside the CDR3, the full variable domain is SQTIHQWPATLVQPVGSPLSLECTVEGTSNPNLYWYRQAAGRGLQLLFYSVGIGQISSEVPQNLSASRPQDRQFILSSKKLLLSDSGFYLCAWSGENAEAFFGQGTRLTVV.

DNA of the CDR3: TGTGCCAGCAGGGGAGAGGGAGGCCAGAACAATGAGCAGTTCTTC. Amino acid sequence: CASRGEGGQNNEQFF. The chain uses TRBV6-5 and TRBJ2-1; D is possibly TRBD2 (6 bases). Germline lookup yields CDR1 MNHEY and CDR2 SVGAGI. The germline V and J ends were trimmed by 6 bases and 5 bases, with 17 bases remaining between them. CDR3 length: 15 amino acids.

The CDR3 DNA is TGTGCCAGCACCCCTTGGGCAGGGCCCTACGAGCAGTACTTC. Translating it yields CASTPWAGPYEQYF. This sequence joins TRBV28 and TRBJ2-5; D possibly corresponds to TRBD1 (5 bases). The better agreement between TRBJ2-7 and the DNA end casts doubt on the J call. The germline V gene has CDR1 MDHEN and CDR2 SYDVKM. There are 14 residues in the CDR3.

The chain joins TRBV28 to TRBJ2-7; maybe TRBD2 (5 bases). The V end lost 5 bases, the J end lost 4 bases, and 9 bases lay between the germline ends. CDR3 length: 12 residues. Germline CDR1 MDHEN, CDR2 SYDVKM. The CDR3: CASSPDFYEQYF. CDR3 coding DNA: TGTGCCAGCAGTCCGGACTTTTACGAGCAGTACTTC.

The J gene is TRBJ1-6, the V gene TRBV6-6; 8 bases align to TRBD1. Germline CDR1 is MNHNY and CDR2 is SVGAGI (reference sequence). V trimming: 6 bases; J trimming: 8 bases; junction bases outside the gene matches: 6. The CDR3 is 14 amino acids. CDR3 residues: CASSQDRVYSPLHF. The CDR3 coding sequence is TGTGCCAGCAGCCAGGACAGGGTTTATTCACCCCTCCACTTT.